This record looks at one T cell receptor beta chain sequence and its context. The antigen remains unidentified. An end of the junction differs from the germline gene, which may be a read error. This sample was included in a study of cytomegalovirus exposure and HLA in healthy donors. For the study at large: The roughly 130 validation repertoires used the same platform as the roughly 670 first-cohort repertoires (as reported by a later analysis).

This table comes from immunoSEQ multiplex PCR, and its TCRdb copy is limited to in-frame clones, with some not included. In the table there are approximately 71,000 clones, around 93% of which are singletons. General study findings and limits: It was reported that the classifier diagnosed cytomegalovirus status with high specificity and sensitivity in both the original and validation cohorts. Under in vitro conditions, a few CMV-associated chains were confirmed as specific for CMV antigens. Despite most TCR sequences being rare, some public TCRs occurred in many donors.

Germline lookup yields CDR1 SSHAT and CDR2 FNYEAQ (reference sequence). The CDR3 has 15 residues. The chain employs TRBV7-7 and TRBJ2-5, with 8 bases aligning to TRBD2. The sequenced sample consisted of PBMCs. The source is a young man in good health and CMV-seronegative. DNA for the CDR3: TGTGCTAGCAGCTTTTATAGCGGGAACGAAGAGACCCAGTACTTC. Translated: CASSFYSGNEETQYF.